This T cell receptor beta chain was profiled in a study of low-dose radiotherapy and immunotherapy resistance in tumors. For the study at large: Those assigned to Cohort 2 were treated with 1 Gy per fraction every two weeks (13 Gy in total over 26 weeks).

Time point in this sample: after trial treatment. Treatment of the sample: LDRT plus nivolumab, ipilimumab, low-dose cyclophosphamide and aspirin (RACIN trial). Ipilimumab, nivolumab, aspirin, low-dose cyclophosphamide and low-dose radiotherapy were administered to donors. In this sample, this clonotype turned up many times. The ends were cut back, 0 bases at V and 2 bases at J, with 12 bases in the middle. This CDR3 spans 15 amino acids. Germline CDR1 reads SGHRS; CDR2 reads YFSETQ. Alpha and beta chains were covered, as first-strand cDNA relied on TRAV- and TRBV-specific primers. TCRs underwent 15 to 25 PCR cycles of amplification with a constant-region primer and V-primer adapter. In TCRdb, the reads were re-called with MiXCR into one record per CDR3 protein. The profile covers under 95,000 distinct CDR3 sequences, with less than 20% appearing a single time and approximately 1.3% taken by the ten largest.

The sequence derives from a male donor with prostate cancer. Here the sequenced sample was PBMCs, taken after low-dose radiotherapy plus immunotherapy. The chain uses TRBV5-1 and TRBJ2-7, with a weak D call TRBD2 (6 bases). CDR3 in DNA: TGCGCCAGCAGCTTGGAGGTTGGAGGGGCCTACGAGCAGTACTTC. As protein: CASSLEVGGAYEQYF.